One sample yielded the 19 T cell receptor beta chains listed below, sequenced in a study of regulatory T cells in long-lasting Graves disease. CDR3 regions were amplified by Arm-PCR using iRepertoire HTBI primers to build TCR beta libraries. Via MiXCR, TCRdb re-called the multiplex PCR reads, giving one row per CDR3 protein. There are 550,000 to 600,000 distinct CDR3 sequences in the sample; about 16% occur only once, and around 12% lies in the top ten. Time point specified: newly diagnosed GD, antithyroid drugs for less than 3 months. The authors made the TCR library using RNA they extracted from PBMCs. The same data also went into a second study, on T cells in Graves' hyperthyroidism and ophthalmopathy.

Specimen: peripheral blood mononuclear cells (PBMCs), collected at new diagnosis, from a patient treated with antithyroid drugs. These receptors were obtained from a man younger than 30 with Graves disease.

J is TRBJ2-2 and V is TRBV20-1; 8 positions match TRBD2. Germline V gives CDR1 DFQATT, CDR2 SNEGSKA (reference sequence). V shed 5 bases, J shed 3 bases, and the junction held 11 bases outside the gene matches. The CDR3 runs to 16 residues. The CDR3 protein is CSAHGPGGAHTGELFF. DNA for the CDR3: TGCAGTGCTCATGGGCCCGGGGGGGCGCACACCGGGGAGCTGTTTTTT.

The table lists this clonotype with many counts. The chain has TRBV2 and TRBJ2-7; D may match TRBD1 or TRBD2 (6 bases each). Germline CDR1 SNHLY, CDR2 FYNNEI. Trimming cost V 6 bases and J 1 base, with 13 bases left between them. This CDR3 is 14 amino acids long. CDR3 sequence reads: CASRSGAVSYEQYF. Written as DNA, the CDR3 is TGTGCCAGCAGGTCGGGGGCGGTATCCTACGAGCAGTACTTC. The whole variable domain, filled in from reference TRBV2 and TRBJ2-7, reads EPEVTQTPSHQVTQMGQEVILRCVPISNHLYFYWYRQILGQKVEFLVSFYNNEISEKSEIFDDQFSVERPDGSNFTLKIRSTKLEDSAMYFCASRSGAVSYEQYFGPGTRLTVT.

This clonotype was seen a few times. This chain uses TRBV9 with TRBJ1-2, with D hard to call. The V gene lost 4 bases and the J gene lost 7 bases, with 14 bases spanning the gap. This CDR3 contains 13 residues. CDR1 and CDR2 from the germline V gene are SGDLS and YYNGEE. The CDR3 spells CASSLTELGGYTF. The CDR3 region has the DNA TGTGCCAGCAGCCTCACAGAGTTGGGTGGCTACACCTTC.

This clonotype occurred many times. CDR3 nucleotide sequence: TGTGCCAGCAGTTTACTACCGGGACAGGGAGTGGGGGAGCAGTACTTC. Translation: CASSLLPGQGVGEQYF. The rearrangement links TRBV28 to TRBJ2-7; 9 nucleotides match TRBD1. CDR1 is MDHEN, CDR2 SYDVKM, per germline. This CDR3 is built from 16 residues. J was trimmed by 7 bases and V by 2 bases; bases with no gene match: 12.

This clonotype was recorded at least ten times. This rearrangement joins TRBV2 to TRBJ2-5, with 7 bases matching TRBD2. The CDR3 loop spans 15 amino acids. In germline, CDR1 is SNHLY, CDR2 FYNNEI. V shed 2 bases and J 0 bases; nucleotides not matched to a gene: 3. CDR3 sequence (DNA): TGTGCCAGCAGTGAACTAGCGGTGTACCAAGAGACCCAGTACTTC. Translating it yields CASSELAVYQETQYF.

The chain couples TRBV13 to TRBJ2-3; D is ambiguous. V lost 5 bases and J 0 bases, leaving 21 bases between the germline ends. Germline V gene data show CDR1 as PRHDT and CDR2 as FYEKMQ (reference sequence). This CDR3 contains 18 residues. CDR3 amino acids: CASSPPPSASHSTDTQYF. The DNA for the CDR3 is TGTGCCAGCAGCCCCCCGCCGTCGGCATCACATAGCACAGATACGCAGTATTTT.

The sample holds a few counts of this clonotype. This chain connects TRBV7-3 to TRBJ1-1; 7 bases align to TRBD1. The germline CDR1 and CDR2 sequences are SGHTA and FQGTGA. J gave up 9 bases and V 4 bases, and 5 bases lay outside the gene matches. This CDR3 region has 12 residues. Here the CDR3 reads CASSSGDSKAFF. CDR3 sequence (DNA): TGTGCCAGCAGCTCGGGGGACAGCAAAGCTTTCTTT.

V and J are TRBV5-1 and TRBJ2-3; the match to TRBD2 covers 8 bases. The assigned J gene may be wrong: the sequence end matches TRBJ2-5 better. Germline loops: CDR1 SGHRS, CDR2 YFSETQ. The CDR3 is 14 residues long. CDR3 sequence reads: CASSSTGGRETQYF. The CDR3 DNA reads TGCGCCAGCAGCTCCACGGGAGGGCGAGAGACCCAGTACTTC.

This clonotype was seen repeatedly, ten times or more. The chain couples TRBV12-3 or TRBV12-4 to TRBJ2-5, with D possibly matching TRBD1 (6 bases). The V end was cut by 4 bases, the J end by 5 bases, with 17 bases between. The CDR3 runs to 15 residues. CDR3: CASSSRDTLGETQYF. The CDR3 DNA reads TGTGCCAGCAGTTCCCGGGACACTTTAGGGGAGACCCAGTACTTC.

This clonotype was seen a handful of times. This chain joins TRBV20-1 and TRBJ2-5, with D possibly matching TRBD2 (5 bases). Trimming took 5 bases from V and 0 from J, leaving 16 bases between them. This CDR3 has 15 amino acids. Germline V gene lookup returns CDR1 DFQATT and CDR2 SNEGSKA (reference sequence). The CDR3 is CSAVAPSGYQETQYF. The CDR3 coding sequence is TGCAGTGCTGTGGCCCCGTCGGGGTACCAAGAGACCCAGTACTTC.

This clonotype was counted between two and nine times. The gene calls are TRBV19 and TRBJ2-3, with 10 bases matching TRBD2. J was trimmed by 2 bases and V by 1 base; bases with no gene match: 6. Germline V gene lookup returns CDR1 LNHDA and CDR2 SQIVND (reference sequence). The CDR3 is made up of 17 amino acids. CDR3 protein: CASSIGSSGSATDTQYF. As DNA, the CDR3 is TGTGCCAGTAGTATAGGATCTAGCGGGAGTGCCACAGATACGCAGTATTTT.

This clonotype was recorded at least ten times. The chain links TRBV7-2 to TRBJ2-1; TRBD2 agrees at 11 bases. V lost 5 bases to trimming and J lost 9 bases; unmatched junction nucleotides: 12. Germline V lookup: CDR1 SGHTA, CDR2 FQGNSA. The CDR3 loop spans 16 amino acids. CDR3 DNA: TGTGCCAGCAGCCGAATGATAGCGGGAGGGGTTGGTGAGCAGTTCTTC. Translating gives CASSRMIAGGVGEQFF.

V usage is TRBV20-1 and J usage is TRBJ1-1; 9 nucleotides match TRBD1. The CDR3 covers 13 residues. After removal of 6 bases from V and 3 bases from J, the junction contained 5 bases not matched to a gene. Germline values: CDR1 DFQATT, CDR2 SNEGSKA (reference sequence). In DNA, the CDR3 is TGCAGTGCAGTCCGGGACAGGGACACTGAAGCTTTCTTT. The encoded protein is CSAVRDRDTEAFF.

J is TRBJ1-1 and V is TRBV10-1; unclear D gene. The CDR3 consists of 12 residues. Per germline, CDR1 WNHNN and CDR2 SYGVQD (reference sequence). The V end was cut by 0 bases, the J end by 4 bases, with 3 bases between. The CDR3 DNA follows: TGCGCCAGCAGTGAGTCTTCCACTGAAGCTTTCTTT. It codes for CASSESSTEAFF.

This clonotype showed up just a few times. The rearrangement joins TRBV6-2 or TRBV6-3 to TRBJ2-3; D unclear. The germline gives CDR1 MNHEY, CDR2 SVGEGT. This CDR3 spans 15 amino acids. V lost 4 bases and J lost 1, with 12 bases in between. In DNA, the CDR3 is TGTGCCAGCAGTTTCGGCGCGTCCCGCACAGATACGCAGTATTTT. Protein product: CASSFGASRTDTQYF.

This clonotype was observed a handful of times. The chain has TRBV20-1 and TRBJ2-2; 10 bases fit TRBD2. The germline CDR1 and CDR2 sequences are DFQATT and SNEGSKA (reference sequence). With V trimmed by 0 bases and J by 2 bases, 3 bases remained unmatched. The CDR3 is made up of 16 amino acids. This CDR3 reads CSARDTSGANTGELFF. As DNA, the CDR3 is TGCAGTGCTAGAGATACTAGCGGGGCCAACACCGGGGAGCTGTTTTTT.

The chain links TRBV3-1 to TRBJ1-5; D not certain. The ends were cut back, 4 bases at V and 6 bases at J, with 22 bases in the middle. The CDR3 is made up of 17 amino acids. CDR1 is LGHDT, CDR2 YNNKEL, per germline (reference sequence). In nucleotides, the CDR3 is TGTGCCAGCAGCCCCCTCGGAGACACCCGAGCCCCTCAGCCCCAGCATTTT. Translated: CASSPLGDTRAPQPQHF.

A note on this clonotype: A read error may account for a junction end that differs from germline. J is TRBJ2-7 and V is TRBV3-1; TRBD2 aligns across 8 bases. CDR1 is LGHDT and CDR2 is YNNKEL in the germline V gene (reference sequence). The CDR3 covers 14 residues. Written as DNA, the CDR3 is TGTGCCAGCAGCCAGGGACTAGGAGGCTACGATCAGTACTTC. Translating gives CASSQGLGGYDQYF.

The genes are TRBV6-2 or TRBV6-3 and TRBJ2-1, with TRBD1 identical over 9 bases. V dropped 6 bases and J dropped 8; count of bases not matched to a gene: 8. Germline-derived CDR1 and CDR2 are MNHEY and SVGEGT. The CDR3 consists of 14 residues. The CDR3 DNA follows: TGTGCCAGCAGCAGGGGGACAGGGATGGATGAGCAGTTCTTC. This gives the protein CASSRGTGMDEQFF.